This is a list of T cell receptor beta chains from one sample in a study of a mutant IDH1 vaccine in newly diagnosed glioma. These TCRs are of unknown antigen specificity. Profiled with immunoSEQ multiplex PCR; TCRdb holds only in-frame clones, not every one. The data hold 95,000 to 120,000 clones, with roughly nine tenths observed a single time. This specimen consisted of PBMCs, obtained from a glioma patient whose treatment included an IDH1 peptide vaccine. The origin of the receptors is a woman aged 50 to 60 with glioma. The CDR3 runs from the conserved cysteine through the conserved F or W. Fields, in order: V gene, J gene, D gene, clone size, CDR3 DNA, CDR3 protein. D genes are given only for firm matches. Clone size is not always given. Where it is, it says once, few, many or a class for expanded clones.

V: TRBV11-2
J: TRBJ1-2
D: .
size: .
DNA: TGTGCCAGCAGCGAACTCAGGCAGTATGGCTACACCTTC
CDR3: CASSELRQYGYTF

V: TRBV6-1
J: TRBJ1-2
D: .
size: few
DNA: TGTGCCAGCAGTGACGGGCCCTATGGCTACACCTTC
CDR3: CASSDGPYGYTF

V: TRBV28
J: TRBJ2-3
D: .
size: .
DNA: TGTGCCAGCAGTTTTCTGGAGCGAAGCACAGATACGCAGTATTTT
CDR3: CASSFLERSTDTQYF

V: TRBV28
J: TRBJ2-1
D: TRBD1
size: .
DNA: TGTGCCAGCAGTTTCCAGGACAGGGACAATGAGCAGTTCTTC
CDR3: CASSFQDRDNEQFF

V: TRBV7-9
J: TRBJ2-2
D: .
size: .
DNA: TGTGCCAGCAGCTTATTCACCCGAAACACCGGGGAGCTGTTTTTT
CDR3: CASSLFTRNTGELFF

V: TRBV7-9
J: TRBJ2-1
D: TRBD2
size: once
DNA: TGTGCCAGCAGCGGAGCGGGAGGCCACTACAATGAGCAGTTCTTC
CDR3: CASSGAGGHYNEQFF

V: TRBV2
J: TRBJ2-5
D: .
size: .
DNA: TGTGCCAGCAGGGCCTTTAGGGCAGCCCAAGAGACCCAGTACTTC
CDR3: CASRAFRAAQETQYF

V: TRBV4-2
J: TRBJ1-2
D: TRBD1
size: .
DNA: TGTGCCAGCAGAGAGACAGGGATTCAAGGGTATGGCTACACCTTC
CDR3: CASRETGIQGYGYTF

V: TRBV15
J: TRBJ2-3
D: .
size: .
DNA: TGTGCCACCAGCCTGGGGGGAACAAGCACAGATACGCAGTATTTT
CDR3: CATSLGGTSTDTQYF

V: TRBV9
J: TRBJ1-1
D: .
size: .
DNA: TGTGCCAGCAGCCCCCAGGGCCCACCAGACACTGAAGCTTTCTTT
CDR3: CASSPQGPPDTEAFF

V: TRBV28
J: TRBJ2-3
D: .
size: .
DNA: TGTGCCAGCAGTTTCGAGGAAAGCACAGATACGCAGTATTTT
CDR3: CASSFEESTDTQYF

V: TRBV9
J: TRBJ2-1
D: .
size: .
DNA: TGTGCCAGCAGCGTAGATTGGTCTTTGGGCAATGAGCAGTTCTTC
CDR3: CASSVDWSLGNEQFF

V: TRBV28
J: TRBJ1-3
D: .
size: .
DNA: TGTGCCAGCAGTGACGGGGGCTACTCTGGAAACACCATATATTTT
CDR3: CASSDGGYSGNTIYF

V: TRBV30
J: TRBJ2-5
D: .
size: .
DNA: TGTGCCTGGGTACCGGGCGGAGAAGAGACCCAGTACTTC
CDR3: CAWVPGGEETQYF

V: TRBV28
J: TRBJ1-4
D: .
size: .
DNA: TGTGCCAGCAGTTTGACCTGGAGGCAGATGGAAAAACTGTTTTTT
CDR3: CASSLTWRQMEKLFF

V: TRBV21-1
J: TRBJ2-7
D: .
size: .
DNA: TGTGCCAGCAGCAAAGAGGGGGAGGGGACGAAAGAGCAGTACTTC
CDR3: CASSKEGEGTKEQYF

V: TRBV4-1
J: TRBJ2-7
D: TRBD2
size: .
DNA: TGCGCCAGCAGCCAAGTCACTAGCGGGAGCTACGAGCAGTACTTC
CDR3: CASSQVTSGSYEQYF

V: TRBV5-1
J: TRBJ2-7
D: .
size: .
DNA: TGCGCCAGCAGCTTGGGGACCCTCACCCGCGAGCAGTACTTC
CDR3: CASSLGTLTREQYF

V: TRBV19
J: TRBJ2-3
D: .
size: .
DNA: TGTGCCAGCTCCCTGGGGGTACAAACAGATACGCAGTATTTT
CDR3: CASSLGVQTDTQYF